One and the same sample provided the 27 T cell receptor beta chains below, sequenced in a study of cytomegalovirus exposure and HLA in healthy donors (TCRdb year 2017). The method behind the library was the immunoSEQ multiplex PCR assay. For the multiplex PCR, a mixture combining 60 forward primers for TCR Vbeta segments and 13 reverse primers for TCR Jbeta segments was used. As stored in TCRdb, this immuneACCESS dataset retains in-frame rearrangements with V and J assigned. A fraction of the clones does not appear; measured against another copy, unresolved V genes explain less than half of the discrepancy, and the remainder lacks a known reason. This sample has 110,000 or so clones in its table, and roughly 71% of those were observed once. Over 6.5% of the sample is held by the ten biggest clonotypes. Input material: PBMCs. Receptors originate from a man aged 18 to 29 in good health and CMV-seropositive.

The V and J genes are TRBV9 and TRBJ1-1, with TRBD1 as a possible D gene (5 bases). V gave up 0 bases and J gave up 5 bases, with 17 bases separating them. The CDR3 has 16 residues. CDR1 is SGDLS and CDR2 is YYNGEE in the germline V gene. The CDR3 protein is CASSVGWSRADTEAFF. DNA of the CDR3: TGTGCCAGCAGCGTAGGATGGAGCAGGGCTGATACTGAAGCTTTCTTT.

This clone came up once. The chain is built from TRBV19 and TRBJ1-2; D unclear. This CDR3 has 15 amino acids. The germline V gene has CDR1 LNHDA and CDR2 SQIVND (reference sequence). V was cut by 5 bases and J by 5 bases, with 18 bases left in between. CDR3 protein: CASSLWTTDIYGYTF. CDR3 coding DNA: TGTGCCAGTAGTTTGTGGACTACCGATATTTATGGCTACACCTTC.

The chain carries TRBV5-1 and TRBJ2-3; D is unclear. V lost 0 bases to trimming and J lost 4 bases, with 9 bases between them. CDR3 length equals 14 residues. The germline gives CDR1 SGHRS, CDR2 YFSETQ. CDR3 in DNA: TGCGCCAGCAGCTTGGTTTGGAGCCCAGATACGCAGTATTTT. Its protein is CASSLVWSPDTQYF.

The V gene is TRBV25-1, the J gene TRBJ1-6; no clear D. Germline CDR1 is MGHDK and CDR2 is SYGVNS. The CDR3 spans 15 residues. Trimming took 2 bases from V and 9 from J, leaving 14 bases between them. The CDR3 coding sequence is TGTGCCAGCAGTGAACTCTCTAGGGAGGGTTCACCCCTCCACTTT. Translated: CASSELSREGSPLHF.

The chain links TRBV7-2 to TRBJ1-1, with TRBD1 identical over 10 bases. The V gene end was trimmed by 5 bases and the J gene end by 10 bases; junction bases not matched to a gene: 10. The CDR3 loop spans 14 amino acids. The germline V gene has CDR1 SGHTA and CDR2 FQGNSA. The CDR3, as DNA: TGTGCCAGCAGCCTCAGGACAGGGGGAGTTCGAGCTTTCTTT. Amino acid sequence: CASSLRTGGVRAFF.

The genes are TRBV7-3 and TRBJ2-1; TRBD1 matches 9 bases. The CDR3 spans 16 residues. Germline trimming cut 5 bases from V and 5 bases from J; bases unmatched to any gene: 10. Germline CDR1 SGHTA, CDR2 FQGTGA. The CDR3 nucleotides are TGTGCCAGCAGCGGTACTGACAGGGGGTCCAACAATGAGCAGTTCTTC. This sequence encodes CASSGTDRGSNNEQFF.

This chain joins TRBV5-1 and TRBJ2-7, with 7 bases fitting TRBD2. Per the germline V gene, CDR1 is SGHRS and CDR2 is YFSETQ. The trim removed 6 bases at V and 3 bases at J, leaving 9 bases unmatched. The CDR3 spans 14 residues. CDR3 loop: CASNVGGSSYEQYF. DNA of the CDR3: TGCGCCAGCAACGTCGGGGGGAGCAGCTACGAGCAGTACTTC.

This clone was detected only once. V and J are TRBV9 and TRBJ2-3; D remains ambiguous. Trimming cost V 3 bases and J 5 bases, with 4 bases left between them. CDR1 SGDLS and CDR2 YYNGEE come from the germline V gene. The CDR3 runs to 11 residues. The CDR3: CASSARDTQYF. In DNA, the CDR3 is TGTGCCAGCAGCGCTCGAGATACGCAGTATTTT. The entire variable domain, with the rest obtained from reference TRBV9 and TRBJ2-3, is as follows: DSGVTQTPKHLITATGQRVTLRCSPRSGDLSVYWYQQSLDQGLQFLIQYYNGEERAKGNILERFSAQQFPDLHSELNLSSLELGDSALYFCASSARDTQYFGPGTRLTVL.

The V gene is TRBV5-6, the J gene TRBJ1-5, with D possibly matching TRBD1 (6 bases). Per germline, CDR1 SGHDT and CDR2 YYEEEE. Deletions cut 3 bases from V and 6 bases from J, with 13 bases between. The CDR3 consists of 14 residues. The CDR3, as DNA: TGTGCCAGCAGCTCAACAGGGTTGGCTCAGCCCCAGCATTTT. As protein: CASSSTGLAQPQHF.

The V call is TRBV5-5, the J call TRBJ2-4; D uncertain. Germline-derived CDR1 and CDR2 are SGHKS and YYEKEE (reference sequence). V lost 3 bases, J lost 6 bases, and 13 bases lay in between. The CDR3 length is 14 residues. CDR3 in DNA: TGTGCCAGCAGCTCGCCGCGTGGTTTAAACATTCAGTACTTC. This codes for CASSSPRGLNIQYF.

The genes are TRBV7-2 and TRBJ2-2; D is ambiguous. Trimming took off 5 bases at V and 4 bases at J, with 8 bases between the two ends. This CDR3 has 13 amino acids. The germline CDR1 and CDR2 sequences are SGHTA and FQGNSA. CDR3 protein: CASSGRSTGELFF. The CDR3 DNA reads TGTGCCAGCAGCGGCAGGTCCACCGGGGAGCTGTTTTTT.

The chain carries TRBV9 and TRBJ1-1; D remains ambiguous. The CDR3 loop spans 15 amino acids. V gave up 4 bases and J gave up 0 bases, with 13 bases separating them. The V gene's germline CDR1 is SGDLS and CDR2 YYNGEE. The CDR3, as DNA: TGTGCCAGCAGCCCCCGGGGTCTCATGAACACTGAAGCTTTCTTT. As protein: CASSPRGLMNTEAFF.

The chain joins TRBV6-6 to TRBJ1-4, with D unclear. V lost 5 bases to trimming and J lost 4 bases, with 14 bases between them. CDR1 is MNHNY and CDR2 is SVGAGI in the germline V gene (reference sequence). This CDR3 region has 15 residues. The chain's CDR3 is CASSKHSYLNEKLFF. The CDR3 region has the DNA TGTGCCAGCAGTAAACACAGCTACCTTAATGAAAAACTGTTTTTT.

This chain links TRBV15 with TRBJ1-3, with 7 positions matching TRBD1. The CDR3 has 17 residues. Germline-derived CDR1 and CDR2 are LNHNV and YYDKDF (reference sequence). Losses at the gene ends were 2 bases for V and 0 bases for J; bases not matched to a gene: 7. This chain's CDR3 is CATSRKGTAYSGNTIYF. CDR3 sequence (DNA): TGTGCCACCAGCAGAAAGGGGACAGCCTACTCTGGAAACACCATATATTTT.

This clone was picked up a small number of times. The chain employs TRBV27 and TRBJ2-3; D is unresolved. The CDR3 spans 12 residues. Germline lookup yields CDR1 MNHEY and CDR2 SMNVEV (reference sequence). The V and J ends lost 3 bases and 4 bases respectively, with 5 bases between them. CDR3 in amino acids: CASSFAADTQYF. The CDR3 DNA reads as TGTGCCAGCAGTTTTGCAGCAGATACGCAGTATTTT.

The chain uses TRBV10-3 and TRBJ1-6; 7 bases are a match to TRBD1. CDR1 is ENHRY, CDR2 SYGVKD, per germline. V was pared by 3 bases and J by 7 bases, with 9 bases of the junction left unmatched. This CDR3 is 16 amino acids long. The DNA for the CDR3 is TGTGCCATCAGTGAATACCCGGGACAGCTAAATTCACCCCTCCACTTT. This translates into CAISEYPGQLNSPLHF.

The gene calls are TRBV10-3 and TRBJ1-6, with unresolved D. The V end was cut by 0 bases, the J end by 7 bases, with 4 bases between. Germline CDR1 reads ENHRY; CDR2 reads SYGVKD. The CDR3 runs 13 residues. The chain's CDR3 is CAISESGNSPLHF. The CDR3 DNA sequence: TGTGCCATCAGTGAGTCCGGGAATTCACCCCTCCACTTT.

This clone was seen only a few times. The J gene is TRBJ2-6, the V gene TRBV2, with 7 bases matching TRBD1. Germline CDR1 SNHLY, CDR2 FYNNEI. The CDR3 sequence is 18 residues long. The ends lost 6 bases at V and 0 bases at J; junction bases unmatched: 11. CDR3: CASRTGAIRNSGANVLTF. CDR3 nucleotides: TGTGCCAGCAGAACAGGGGCTATTCGGAACTCTGGGGCCAACGTCCTGACTTTC.

J is TRBJ2-2 and V is TRBV7-6; TRBD1 is a possible D gene (6 bases). The CDR3 runs 15 residues. Germline V gene lookup returns CDR1 SGHVS and CDR2 FNYEAQ. V gave up 4 bases and J gave up 4 bases, with 13 bases separating them. In DNA, the CDR3 is TGTGCCAGCAGCTCTACAGGGTCGATCACCGGGGAGCTGTTTTTT. It yields the protein CASSSTGSITGELFF.

The genes are TRBV6-5 and TRBJ2-3; D unclear. Germline CDR1 MNHEY, CDR2 SVGAGI. V lost 4 bases and J lost 11, with 25 bases in between. The CDR3 spans 16 residues. CDR3: CASSSLIPSRVIGQYF. CDR3 bases: TGTGCCAGCAGTTCCCTTATACCCTCCCGGGTGATAGGGCAGTATTTT.

V and J are TRBV11-3 and TRBJ1-2, with a weak D call TRBD1 (5 bases). This CDR3 has 13 residues. The V end was cut by 0 bases, the J end by 6 bases, with 8 bases between. CDR1 and CDR2 from the germline V gene are SGHNT and YENEEA. The CDR3 spells CASSLDREDGYTF. Written as DNA, the CDR3 is TGTGCCAGCAGCTTAGACAGGGAAGATGGCTACACCTTC. The entire variable domain, with the rest obtained from reference TRBV11-3 and TRBJ1-2, is as follows: EAGVVQSPRYKIIEKKQPVAFWCNPISGHNTLYWYLQNLGQGPELLIRYENEEAVDDSQLPKDRFSAERLKGVDSTLKIQPAELGDSAVYLCASSLDREDGYTFGSGTRLTVV.

This clone was found a few times. The rearrangement joins TRBV6-5 to TRBJ1-1, with no clear D. The CDR3 runs to 13 residues. Germline V CDR1 and CDR2: MNHEY, SVGAGI. Trimming pared 5 bases from V and 1 base from J, leaving 8 bases between. DNA of the CDR3: TGTGCCAGCAGTCAGAACAAGAACACTGAAGCTTTCTTT. Its translation is CASSQNKNTEAFF.

The chain couples TRBV6-5 to TRBJ2-3; TRBD2 agrees at 10 bases. The CDR3 is made up of 15 amino acids. Germline loops: CDR1 MNHEY, CDR2 SVGAGI. The trim removed 6 bases at V and 0 bases at J, leaving 3 bases unmatched. In DNA, the CDR3 is TGTGCCAGCAGCCTGACTAGCGGGAGCACAGATACGCAGTATTTT. Protein: CASSLTSGSTDTQYF.

The chain's CDR3 is CASRGQNTEAFF. As DNA, the CDR3 is TGTGCCAGCAGGGGACAGAACACTGAAGCTTTCTTT. This chain uses TRBV25-1 with TRBJ1-1, with D possibly matching TRBD1 (6 bases). The length of the CDR3 is 12 residues. In germline, CDR1 is MGHDK, CDR2 SYGVNS. Trimming took off 6 bases at V and 1 base at J, with 6 bases between the two ends.

This clone was seen only a few times. V is TRBV19 and J is TRBJ2-5, with D unresolved. This CDR3 region has 13 residues. The germline V gene encodes CDR1 LNHDA and CDR2 SQIVND (reference sequence). V lost 3 bases and J 7 bases, leaving 12 bases between the germline ends. In nucleotides, the CDR3 is TGTGCCAGTAGTATTGGAAACTATGTGACCCAGTACTTC. It is translated as CASSIGNYVTQYF.

J is TRBJ1-1 and V is TRBV2; unclear D gene. This CDR3 comprises 13 residues. From germline, CDR1 is SNHLY and CDR2 FYNNEI. V gave up 7 bases and J gave up 0 bases, with 9 bases separating them. The chain's CDR3 is CASKREMNTEAFF. CDR3 nucleotide sequence: TGTGCCAGCAAGAGGGAAATGAACACTGAAGCTTTCTTT.

The table lists this clone with a few counts. The rearrangement uses TRBV9 and TRBJ2-3; possibly TRBD1 for D (5 bases). Germline CDR1 and CDR2: SGDLS and YYNGEE. The CDR3 runs 14 residues. Trimming cost V 2 bases and J 3 bases, with 10 bases left between them. For the CDR3, the DNA is TGTGCCAGCAGCGTTTTAAAGGGGACAGATACGCAGTATTTT. Its protein is CASSVLKGTDTQYF.